This passage covers 32 T cell receptor beta chains from one sample sequenced in a study of T cells of healthy individuals. TCRdb re-called the 5' RACE reads with MiXCR, one entry per CDR3 protein. The sample consists of nearly 100,000 distinct CDR3 sequences, roughly 18% of them appearing once. All receptors derive from a human donor in good health.

The sample holds a few counts of this clonotype. The J gene is TRBJ2-1, the V gene TRBV5-1; D may be TRBD2 (5 bases). V was clipped by 3 bases and J by 10 bases, with 26 bases between them. In germline, CDR1 is SGHRS, CDR2 YFSETQ. The CDR3 is made up of 17 amino acids. The chain's CDR3 is CASSSGGVALRTGEQFF. The CDR3 region has the DNA TGCGCCAGCAGCTCCGGAGGTGTAGCCCTACGAACTGGGGAGCAGTTCTTC. Filled out from reference TRBV5-1 and TRBJ2-1, the complete variable domain reads KAGVTQTPRYLIKTRGQQVTLSCSPISGHRSVSWYQQTPGQGLQFLFEYFSETQRNKGNFPGRFSGRQFSNSRSEMNVSTLELGDSALYLCASSSGGVALRTGEQFFGPGTRLTVL.

This clonotype was counted only a few times. The chain couples TRBV7-9 to TRBJ1-1; D not resolved. Trimming cost V 3 bases and J 6 bases, with 11 bases left between them. Germline lookup yields CDR1 SEHNR and CDR2 FQNEAQ (reference sequence). This CDR3 comprises 13 residues. In DNA form, the CDR3 reads TGTGCCAGCAGCTTCGTCGGAGAGGCTGAAGCTTTCTTT. Protein sequence: CASSFVGEAEAFF.

Only a few counts were recorded for this clonotype. The chain couples TRBV2 to TRBJ1-2; D might be TRBD1 (5 bases). CDR3 size: 12 residues. CDR1 is SNHLY, CDR2 FYNNEI, per germline. V was shortened by 11 bases and J by 3 bases, with 13 bases between the two germline ends. CDR3 bases: TGTGCCGGTTCCAGGGCTGACTATGGCTACACCTTC. Encoded protein: CAGSRADYGYTF.

V usage is TRBV29-1 and J usage is TRBJ1-5, with TRBD1 matching 9 bases. The CDR3 is 13 residues long. Germline V gene sequence: CDR1 SQVTM, CDR2 ANQGSEA. After removal of 6 bases from V and 3 bases from J, the junction contained 3 bases not matched to a gene. The CDR3 reads CSVQGASNQPQHF. The DNA of the CDR3 is TGCAGCGTACAGGGGGCCTCCAATCAGCCCCAGCATTTT.

The chain carries TRBV11-2 and TRBJ1-4; 7 nucleotides match TRBD1. V dropped 5 bases and J dropped 5; count of bases not matched to a gene: 5. The CDR3 totals 14 residues. Germline V gene sequence: CDR1 SGHAT, CDR2 FQNNGV. This CDR3 is CASSADRVNEKLFF. CDR3 nucleotide sequence: TGTGCCAGCAGCGCCGACAGGGTGAATGAAAAACTGTTTTTT.

This clonotype showed up many times. The DNA of the CDR3 is TGTGCCATCGGTCGGGAGAACACAGATACGCAGTATTTT. It is translated as CAIGRENTDTQYF. V usage is TRBV10-3 and J usage is TRBJ2-3, with D perhaps matching TRBD2 (6 bases). Trimming stripped 8 bases from V and 2 bases from J, with 11 bases between. CDR3 length: 13 amino acids. Per the germline V gene, CDR1 is ENHRY and CDR2 is SYGVKD.

Only a few counts were recorded for this clonotype. V and J are TRBV4-3 and TRBJ2-4; D not certain. V lost 1 base and J lost 5, with 9 bases in between. CDR1 LGHNA and CDR2 YSLEER come from the germline V gene. This CDR3 has 14 residues. CDR3 sequence reads: CASSQVGSQNIQYF. In DNA, the CDR3 is TGCGCCAGCAGCCAAGTCGGCAGCCAAAACATTCAGTACTTC.

The chain has TRBV19 and TRBJ2-5, with a weak D call TRBD1 (5 bases). The CDR3 has 14 residues. In germline, CDR1 is LNHDA, CDR2 SQIVND (reference sequence). V dropped 3 bases and J dropped 5 bases, with 13 bases sitting between them. The CDR3 reads CASSILGGAETQYF. Here the CDR3 DNA reads TGTGCCAGTAGTATCTTAGGTGGGGCCGAGACCCAGTACTTC. The full variable domain, rest sourced from reference TRBV19 and TRBJ2-5, is DGGITQSPKYLFRKEGQNVTLSCEQNLNHDAMYWYRQDPGQGLRLIYYSQIVNDFQKGDIAEGYSVSREKKESFPLTVTSAQKNPTAFYLCASSILGGAETQYFGPGTRLLVL.

This chain uses TRBV28 with TRBJ2-7; 8 bases are a match to TRBD1. Germline CDR1 is MDHEN and CDR2 is SYDVKM. Unmatched junction bases numbered 6, after V lost 3 bases and J lost 5 bases. This CDR3 is 14 amino acids long. CDR3 loop: CASSLTGDLHEQYF. The CDR3 DNA is TGTGCCAGCAGTTTGACAGGGGACTTACACGAGCAGTACTTC.

This clonotype was observed a handful of times. J is TRBJ1-2 and V is TRBV29-1; D is unclear. The germline gives CDR1 SQVTM, CDR2 ANQGSEA. The V end was cut by 2 bases, the J end by 8 bases, with 15 bases between. This CDR3 has 13 residues. The CDR3 here is CSVEPASMAGYTF. DNA for the CDR3: TGCAGCGTTGAACCCGCGAGTATGGCGGGCTACACCTTC.

The chain couples TRBV3-1 to TRBJ2-5; D possibly corresponds to TRBD2 (6 bases). This CDR3 is built from 15 residues. Germline V gives CDR1 LGHDT, CDR2 YNNKEL (reference sequence). V dropped 1 base and J dropped 0 bases, with 9 bases sitting between them. The CDR3 DNA sequence: TGTGCCAGCAGCCAAGCCGGGACTCACCAAGAGACCCAGTACTTC. Amino acid sequence: CASSQAGTHQETQYF.

The V call is TRBV6-5, the J call TRBJ2-2; 7 bases fit TRBD2. V was clipped by 10 bases and J by 6 bases; unmatched bases: 14. This CDR3 spans 15 amino acids. Germline V gene sequence: CDR1 MNHEY, CDR2 SVGAGI. CDR3 sequence: CATTDGGREAGELFF. CDR3 nucleotides: TGTGCCACCACTGATGGCGGGAGAGAGGCCGGGGAGCTGTTTTTT.

This clonotype came up a few times. The chain recombines TRBV20-1 with TRBJ2-7, with D unclear. Per the germline V gene, CDR1 is DFQATT and CDR2 is SNEGSKA (reference sequence). V lost 2 bases to trimming and J lost 5 bases, with 16 bases between them. The CDR3 consists of 14 residues. The CDR3 bases are TGCAGTGCTAGATTTGGAGCAGTTGTCCACGAGCAGTACTTC. It yields the protein CSARFGAVVHEQYF.

The rearrangement links TRBV7-9 to TRBJ2-4; 8 bases align to TRBD2. The CDR3 totals 16 residues. CDR1 is SEHNR and CDR2 is FQNEAQ in the germline V gene (reference sequence). V dropped 5 bases and J dropped 4; count of bases not matched to a gene: 10. The CDR3 DNA follows: TGTGCCAGCAGCCGGGACACCGGGACTAGAAAAAACATTCAGTACTTC. Amino acids: CASSRDTGTRKNIQYF. The full variable domain, its missing parts supplied by reference TRBV7-9 and TRBJ2-4, is DTGVSQNPRHKITKRGQNVTFRCDPISEHNRLYWYRQTLGQGPEFLTYFQNEAQLEKSRLLSDRFSAERPKGSFSTLEIQRTEQGDSAMYLCASSRDTGTRKNIQYFGAGTRLSVL.

This chain joins TRBV7-9 and TRBJ1-1; D is uncertain. The CDR3 has 12 residues. CDR1 is SEHNR and CDR2 is FQNEAQ in the germline V gene (reference sequence). V was shortened by 5 bases and J by 11 bases, with 15 bases between the two germline ends. This CDR3 reads CASSPFSRGAFF. DNA of the CDR3: TGTGCCAGCAGCCCCTTCAGTCGTGGGGCTTTCTTT.

This clonotype showed up many times. V is TRBV3-1 and J is TRBJ1-5, with D unclear. The V end lost 7 bases, the J end lost 9 bases, and 19 bases lay between the germline ends. The germline gives CDR1 LGHDT, CDR2 YNNKEL (reference sequence). This CDR3 is built from 14 residues. The CDR3 loop is CASTTDARSGPQHF. CDR3 nucleotide sequence: TGTGCCAGCACCACGGACGCACGGTCGGGGCCCCAGCATTTT.

The V call is TRBV2, the J call TRBJ2-1, with 9 nucleotides matching TRBD2. With V trimmed by 4 bases and J by 5 bases, 3 bases remained unmatched. The CDR3 is 14 amino acids. Germline V lookup: CDR1 SNHLY, CDR2 FYNNEI. CDR3 loop: CASSGAGGNNEQFF. CDR3 DNA: TGTGCCAGCAGTGGGGCGGGAGGGAACAATGAGCAGTTCTTC. Full variable domain (missing parts from reference TRBV2 and TRBJ2-1): EPEVTQTPSHQVTQMGQEVILRCVPISNHLYFYWYRQILGQKVEFLVSFYNNEISEKSEIFDDQFSVERPDGSNFTLKIRSTKLEDSAMYFCASSGAGGNNEQFFGPGTRLTVL.

This clonotype has only a few counts. The conserved phenylalanine or tryptophan is not found at the CDR3 terminus, so this likely reflects a read error. It is unclear where the CDR3 begins or ends on the DNA, so no DNA is shown, and the CDR3 is as TCRdb lists it. The chain uses TRBV19 and TRBJ2-7; the D call of TRBD1 is as the table states it, not checked on the DNA. The germline V gene encodes CDR1 LNHDA and CDR2 SQIVND (reference sequence). The CDR3 spans 9 residues, counting both ends. The CDR3 spells CASTPREGL.

Here the CDR3 reads CSAKLSSGPMLGGELFF. CDR3 coding DNA: TGCAGTGCTAAACTCTCTAGCGGCCCTATGCTCGGCGGGGAGCTGTTTTTT. This chain joins TRBV20-1 and TRBJ2-2; 7 nucleotides line up with TRBD2. Germline trimming cut 4 bases from V and 7 bases from J; bases unmatched to any gene: 18. The CDR3 consists of 17 residues. Germline CDR1 DFQATT, CDR2 SNEGSKA (reference sequence).

The chain joins TRBV6-1 to TRBJ2-3; 11 nucleotides line up with TRBD1. J was trimmed by 6 bases and V by 3 bases; bases with no gene match: 11. This CDR3 contains 17 residues. CDR1 is MNHNS and CDR2 is SASEGT in the germline V gene. CDR3 protein: CASSDYPGTGGDDTQYF. CDR3 coding DNA: TGTGCCAGCAGTGATTACCCCGGGACAGGGGGGGATGATACGCAGTATTTT.

This clonotype has a handful of counts. The chain carries TRBV28 and TRBJ1-2; D is perhaps TRBD1 (5 bases). There are 14 residues in the CDR3. The V end was cut by 6 bases, the J end by 4 bases, with 15 bases between. CDR1 is MDHEN and CDR2 is SYDVKM in the germline V gene. The CDR3 bases are TGTGCCAGCAGCCCTACGAGAGGGACCTATGGCTACACCTTC. Amino acid sequence: CASSPTRGTYGYTF.

This clonotype has at least ten counts. This chain uses TRBV4-3 with TRBJ2-5; D is possibly TRBD2 (5 bases). This CDR3 is 15 amino acids long. V lost 3 bases and J lost 1, with 12 bases in between. Per germline, CDR1 LGHNA and CDR2 YSLEER. The CDR3 bases are TGCGCCAGCAGCCAGGGAGCAGGCTTCCAAGAGACCCAGTACTTC. It translates to CASSQGAGFQETQYF.

V usage is TRBV5-6 and J usage is TRBJ2-1; 10 positions agree with TRBD2. J gave up 10 bases and V 2 bases, and 6 bases lay outside the gene matches. The CDR3 is 14 amino acids. In germline, CDR1 is SGHDT, CDR2 YYEEEE. CDR3 protein: CASSFTSGVGEQFF. Here the CDR3 DNA reads TGTGCCAGCAGCTTCACTAGCGGGGTTGGGGAGCAGTTCTTC.

This clonotype was counted many times. The rearrangement links TRBV28 to TRBJ1-5; a possible D gene is TRBD1 (6 bases). This CDR3 region has 14 residues. Deletions cut 5 bases from V and 6 bases from J, with 14 bases between. Germline V lookup: CDR1 MDHEN, CDR2 SYDVKM. The chain's CDR3 is CASSVPGHGQPQHF. CDR3 sequence (DNA): TGTGCCAGCAGTGTACCGGGACACGGTCAGCCCCAGCATTTT.

This clonotype was seen many times. This chain uses TRBV20-1 with TRBJ1-6; 9 positions agree with TRBD1. The J segment lost 4 bases and the V segment lost 5 bases, leaving 6 bases of the junction unmatched. The CDR3 runs 15 residues. Germline lookup yields CDR1 DFQATT and CDR2 SNEGSKA (reference sequence). Here the CDR3 reads CSAAAGQGYNSPLHF. CDR3 DNA sequence: TGCAGTGCTGCTGCTGGACAGGGGTATAATTCACCCCTCCACTTT.

A few counts support this clonotype. The chain links TRBV5-1 to TRBJ1-5; perhaps TRBD1 as D (6 bases). The CDR3 is 15 residues long. V was pared by 0 bases and J by 8 bases, with 15 bases between. CDR1 is SGHRS, CDR2 YFSETQ, per germline. The CDR3 loop reads CASSLGQALGEPQHF. Written as DNA, the CDR3 is TGCGCCAGCAGCTTGGGACAGGCCCTCGGGGAGCCCCAGCATTTT. The full variable domain, completed using reference TRBV5-1 and TRBJ1-5, is KAGVTQTPRYLIKTRGQQVTLSCSPISGHRSVSWYQQTPGQGLQFLFEYFSETQRNKGNFPGRFSGRQFSNSRSEMNVSTLELGDSALYLCASSLGQALGEPQHFGDGTRLSIL.

The chain couples TRBV29-1 to TRBJ2-7, with D perhaps matching TRBD1 or TRBD2 (6 bases each). The germline V gene encodes CDR1 SQVTM and CDR2 ANQGSEA. V gave up 7 bases and J gave up 5 bases, with 21 bases separating them. The CDR3 has 14 residues. The CDR3 here is CSADPGVGGNEQYF. In DNA, the CDR3 is TGCAGCGCTGACCCCGGCGTGGGGGGCAACGAGCAGTACTTC.

This clonotype was counted ten times or more. The chain joins TRBV27 to TRBJ1-1; D perhaps matches TRBD1 (5 bases). Germline values: CDR1 MNHEY, CDR2 SMNVEV (reference sequence). This CDR3 is built from 12 residues. Trimming cost V 6 bases and J 5 bases, with 10 bases left between them. Written as DNA, the CDR3 is TGTGCCAGCAGGAACAGGATGACTGAAGCTTTCTTT. Encoded protein: CASRNRMTEAFF.

This clonotype was found a few times. J is TRBJ2-7 and V is TRBV7-2, with 7 bases aligning to TRBD1. The CDR3 sequence is 15 residues long. Germline-derived CDR1 and CDR2 are SGHTA and FQGNSA. J gave up 3 bases and V 0 bases, and 5 bases lay outside the gene matches. The CDR3 loop is CASSLAGGWGYEQYF. The CDR3 DNA is TGTGCCAGCAGCTTAGCAGGGGGCTGGGGCTACGAGCAGTACTTC. Using reference TRBV7-2 and TRBJ2-7 for the parts outside the CDR3, the full variable domain is GAGVSQSPSNKVTEKGKDVELRCDPISGHTALYWYRQSLGQGLEFLIYFQGNSAPDKSGLPSDRFSAERTGGSVSTLTIQRTQQEDSAVYLCASSLAGGWGYEQYFGPGTRLTVT.

The chain combines TRBV27 with TRBJ2-4, with 8 bases fitting TRBD2. The germline CDR1 and CDR2 sequences are MNHEY and SMNVEV (reference sequence). V trimming: 0 bases; J trimming: 7 bases; junction bases outside the gene matches: 5. CDR3 length equals 15 residues. The CDR3 is CASSLSAGGGNIQYF. In DNA, the CDR3 is TGTGCCAGCAGTTTATCCGCGGGGGGTGGGAACATTCAGTACTTC.

To note about this clonotype: Mismatch with germline at one junction end may stem from a read error. The rearrangement joins TRBV7-7 to TRBJ2-1; tentatively, D is TRBD1 (5 bases). Germline V gene data show CDR1 as SSHAT and CDR2 as FNYEAQ (reference sequence). The CDR3 totals 12 residues. This chain's CDR3 is CASSSRGTEQFF. CDR3 bases: TGTGCTAGCAGCTCTAGGGGTACGGAGCAGTTCTTC.

This clonotype was seen only a few times. This chain connects TRBV27 to TRBJ1-2, with D perhaps matching TRBD1 (5 bases). There are 12 residues in the CDR3. Trimming removed 5 bases at V and 4 bases at J, with 8 bases between. Per the germline V gene, CDR1 is MNHEY and CDR2 is SMNVEV (reference sequence). CDR3 residues: CASSPQGYGYTF. In DNA form, the CDR3 reads TGTGCCAGCAGTCCCCAGGGCTATGGCTACACCTTC.